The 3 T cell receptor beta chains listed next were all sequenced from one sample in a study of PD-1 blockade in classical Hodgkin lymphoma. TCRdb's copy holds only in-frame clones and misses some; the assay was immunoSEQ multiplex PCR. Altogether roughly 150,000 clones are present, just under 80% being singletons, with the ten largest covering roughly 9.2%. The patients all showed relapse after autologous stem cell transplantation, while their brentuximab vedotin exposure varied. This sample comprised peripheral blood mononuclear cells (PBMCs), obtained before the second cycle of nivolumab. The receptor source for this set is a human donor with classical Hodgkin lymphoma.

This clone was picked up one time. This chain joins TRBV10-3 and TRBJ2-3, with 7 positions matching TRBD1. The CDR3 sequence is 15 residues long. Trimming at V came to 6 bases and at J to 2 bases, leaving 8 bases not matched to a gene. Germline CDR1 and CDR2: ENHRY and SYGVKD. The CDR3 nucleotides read TGTGCCATCAGAGACAGGGCAGCATACACAGATACGCAGTATTTT. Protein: CAIRDRAAYTDTQYF.

The CDR3: CASSLGFGRGSTDTQYF. The CDR3 region has the DNA TGCGCCAGCAGCTTGGGGTTCGGGCGGGGTAGCACAGATACGCAGTATTTT. The V and J genes are TRBV5-1 and TRBJ2-3; D may be TRBD2 (6 bases). The V end lost 0 bases, the J end lost 0 bases, and 14 bases lay between the germline ends. CDR3 length: 17 residues. Per germline, CDR1 SGHRS and CDR2 YFSETQ.

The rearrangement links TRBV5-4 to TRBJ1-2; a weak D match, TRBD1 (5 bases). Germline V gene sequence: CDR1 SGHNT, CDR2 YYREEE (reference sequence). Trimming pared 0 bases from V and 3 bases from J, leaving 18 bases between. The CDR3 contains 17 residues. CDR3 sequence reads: CASSLGGGALGYYGYTF. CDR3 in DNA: TGTGCCAGCAGCTTGGGAGGTGGGGCTTTAGGCTACTATGGCTACACCTTC.